A selection of T cell receptor beta chains follows, all from one sample in a study of blood T cell repertoires in COVID-19. Assay: immunoSEQ multiplex PCR; the TCRdb copy retains only in-frame clones and omits some. This repertoire shows roughly 160,000 clones, 90% to 95% found once; its top ten account for nearly 0.55%. Sequencing input: peripheral blood. The receptors come from a man aged 50 to 59 with acute or convalescent COVID-19. The CDR3 runs from the conserved cysteine through the conserved F or W. Each record gives: J gene, D gene, clone size, V gene, CDR3 DNA, CDR3 protein. D genes are given only for firm matches. Not every row has a clone size; where given, it reads once, few, many or a size class.

j_gene: TRBJ1-2
d_gene: NA
abundance: once
v_gene: TRBV4-2
CDR3nt: TGTGCCAGCAGCCCTACCGGGACTGGCGCTAACTATGGCTACACCTTC
CDR3aa: CASSPTGTGANYGYTF

j_gene: TRBJ2-3
d_gene: NA
abundance: NA
v_gene: TRBV3-1/TRBV3-2
CDR3nt: TGTGCCAGCAGCCAAACCTCCGTAGGCACAGATACGCAGTATTTT
CDR3aa: CASSQTSVGTDTQYF

j_gene: TRBJ1-2
d_gene: NA
abundance: NA
v_gene: TRBV9
CDR3nt: TGTGCCAGCAGCGTAGATTTAGGGGGAAGTGGCTACACCTTC
CDR3aa: CASSVDLGGSGYTF

j_gene: TRBJ2-2
d_gene: NA
abundance: NA
v_gene: TRBV13
CDR3nt: TGTGCCAGCAGCTTCACAGGGTTTAGCACCGGGGAGCTGTTTTTT
CDR3aa: CASSFTGFSTGELFF

j_gene: TRBJ2-5
d_gene: TRBD2
abundance: NA
v_gene: TRBV5-1
CDR3nt: TGCGCCAGCAGCTTAGGGAGGGTTCAGTCAGAGACCCAGTACTTC
CDR3aa: CASSLGRVQSETQYF

j_gene: TRBJ2-5
d_gene: NA
abundance: NA
v_gene: TRBV15
CDR3nt: TGTGCCACCAGTCTGCGGGTAGGGGAGACCCAGTACTTC
CDR3aa: CATSLRVGETQYF

j_gene: TRBJ1-2
d_gene: NA
abundance: NA
v_gene: TRBV6-5
CDR3nt: TGTGCCAGCAGTTACGATGGGAGTGGGGTTTATGGCTACACCTTC
CDR3aa: CASSYDGSGVYGYTF

j_gene: TRBJ1-5
d_gene: TRBD1
abundance: NA
v_gene: TRBV7-2
CDR3nt: TGTGCCAGCAGCTTAGTGGGGACAGGGTCCTATAGCAATCAGCCCCAGCATTTT
CDR3aa: CASSLVGTGSYSNQPQHF

j_gene: TRBJ2-5
d_gene: TRBD2
abundance: NA
v_gene: TRBV6-1
CDR3nt: TGTGCCAGCAGTGAAGCCCCCCCCTCACTAGCGGAACAAGAGACCCAGTACTTC
CDR3aa: CASSEAPPSLAEQETQYF

j_gene: TRBJ1-1
d_gene: NA
abundance: NA
v_gene: TRBV29-1
CDR3nt: TGCAGCGTCCATCCTCAGGGAGGGACTGAAGCTTTCTTT
CDR3aa: CSVHPQGGTEAFF

j_gene: TRBJ2-3
d_gene: TRBD2
abundance: NA
v_gene: TRBV7-2
CDR3nt: TGTGCCAGCAGCTTACTAGCGGGAGGGCCAACGGGAGATACGCAGTATTTT
CDR3aa: CASSLLAGGPTGDTQYF

j_gene: TRBJ2-3
d_gene: TRBD2
abundance: NA
v_gene: TRBV9
CDR3nt: TGTGCCAGCAAGGCTAGCGGGGCTAGCACAGATACGCAGTATTTT
CDR3aa: CASKASGASTDTQYF

j_gene: TRBJ1-1
d_gene: NA
abundance: NA
v_gene: TRBV28
CDR3nt: TGTGCCAGCAGATACGAACAGGGTAAAACTTTCTTT
CDR3aa: CASRYEQGKTFF

j_gene: TRBJ2-2
d_gene: NA
abundance: once
v_gene: TRBV21-1
CDR3nt: TGTGCCAGCGGACGGACTAGCGGGAGTATTGGCACCGGGGAGCTGTTTTTT
CDR3aa: CASGRTSGSIGTGELFF

j_gene: TRBJ2-1
d_gene: TRBD2
abundance: NA
v_gene: TRBV11-3
CDR3nt: TGTGCCAGCAGCTTAGGACTAGCTGGCAATGAGCAGTTCTTC
CDR3aa: CASSLGLAGNEQFF

j_gene: TRBJ2-4
d_gene: NA
abundance: NA
v_gene: TRBV18
CDR3nt: TGTGCCAGCTCACCCGGGGGGCCAGCCAAAAACATTCAGTACTTC
CDR3aa: CASSPGGPAKNIQYF

j_gene: TRBJ2-3
d_gene: NA
abundance: NA
v_gene: TRBV19
CDR3nt: TGTGCCAGTAGTAAAGGAGGCGGAAGCACAGATACGCAGTATTTT
CDR3aa: CASSKGGGSTDTQYF

j_gene: TRBJ1-2
d_gene: NA
abundance: NA
v_gene: TRBV7-3
CDR3nt: TGTGCCAGCAGCGCCCAGACAGGAATAAACTATGGCTACACCTTC
CDR3aa: CASSAQTGINYGYTF

j_gene: TRBJ1-1
d_gene: NA
abundance: few
v_gene: TRBV5-8
CDR3nt: TGTGCCAGCAGCTTCCTGGGCCCCCTGGACACTGAAGCTTTCTTT
CDR3aa: CASSFLGPLDTEAFF

j_gene: TRBJ1-1
d_gene: NA
abundance: NA
v_gene: TRBV10-2
CDR3nt: TGCGCCAGCAGTGCCCCCCCGGGGGTGGGGAACACTGAAGCTTTCTTT
CDR3aa: CASSAPPGVGNTEAFF

j_gene: TRBJ1-5
d_gene: TRBD1
abundance: NA
v_gene: TRBV7-2
CDR3nt: TGTGCCACCCAAGCCGGGACAGGGGAGGGTGGCAATCAGCCCCAGCATTTT
CDR3aa: CATQAGTGEGGNQPQHF

j_gene: TRBJ1-1
d_gene: TRBD1
abundance: NA
v_gene: TRBV10-3
CDR3nt: TGTGCCACTATAGGGACAGCGAACACTGAAGCTTTCTTT
CDR3aa: CATIGTANTEAFF

j_gene: TRBJ1-2
d_gene: TRBD1
abundance: NA
v_gene: TRBV30
CDR3nt: TGTGCCTGGGACTCCCTCGGACGGGGACAGGGGTACTATGGCTACACCTTC
CDR3aa: CAWDSLGRGQGYYGYTF

j_gene: TRBJ1-4
d_gene: TRBD1
abundance: NA
v_gene: TRBV18
CDR3nt: TGTGCCAGCTCACGTGGACAGGGTAAAGAAAAACTGTTTTTT
CDR3aa: CASSRGQGKEKLFF

j_gene: TRBJ1-5
d_gene: TRBD1
abundance: few
v_gene: TRBV19
CDR3nt: TGTGCCAGTAGTCTCTTGGACAGGGTTAGCAATCAGCCCCAGCATTTT
CDR3aa: CASSLLDRVSNQPQHF

j_gene: TRBJ2-7
d_gene: TRBD2
abundance: few
v_gene: TRBV18
CDR3nt: TGTGCCAGCTCACCACCTGGACTAGCGGGAGACGAGCAGTACTTC
CDR3aa: CASSPPGLAGDEQYF

j_gene: TRBJ2-1
d_gene: TRBD2
abundance: once
v_gene: TRBV6-6
CDR3nt: TGTGCCAGCAGTTACGGCCTAGCGGGAGTCGTCGGTGAGCAGTTCTTC
CDR3aa: CASSYGLAGVVGEQFF

j_gene: TRBJ2-1
d_gene: TRBD2
abundance: NA
v_gene: TRBV28
CDR3nt: TGTGCCAGCAGCGTCTCTAGCGGGGGGCCGTACAATGAGCAGTTCTTC
CDR3aa: CASSVSSGGPYNEQFF

j_gene: TRBJ1-1
d_gene: TRBD1
abundance: NA
v_gene: TRBV4-3
CDR3nt: TGCGCCAGCAGCCAAACCCTCGGACAGGGGACCACTGAAGCTTTCTTT
CDR3aa: CASSQTLGQGTTEAFF

j_gene: TRBJ2-1
d_gene: TRBD1
abundance: NA
v_gene: TRBV7-9
CDR3nt: TGTGCCAGCAGCTTGCCAGACAGGGGGTACAATGAGCAGTTCTTC
CDR3aa: CASSLPDRGYNEQFF

j_gene: TRBJ1-2
d_gene: TRBD1
abundance: NA
v_gene: TRBV7-2
CDR3nt: TGTGCCAGCAGCTGGACCGGGACAGACTATGGCTACACCTTC
CDR3aa: CASSWTGTDYGYTF

j_gene: TRBJ1-2
d_gene: NA
abundance: NA
v_gene: TRBV28
CDR3nt: TGTGCCAGCAGTTCGACAGGTGAAAAAGCTTATGGCTACACCTTC
CDR3aa: CASSSTGEKAYGYTF

j_gene: TRBJ1-1
d_gene: NA
abundance: NA
v_gene: TRBV27
CDR3nt: TGTGCCAGCAGTTTAAGGAGTCGGCTGAACACTGAAGCTTTCTTT
CDR3aa: CASSLRSRLNTEAFF

j_gene: TRBJ2-7
d_gene: TRBD1
abundance: NA
v_gene: TRBV10-3
CDR3nt: TGTGCCATCAGTATAGACAGGGGTGAAGGTGGCGAGCAGTACTTC
CDR3aa: CAISIDRGEGGEQYF

j_gene: TRBJ1-4
d_gene: NA
abundance: NA
v_gene: TRBV6-2/TRBV6-3
CDR3nt: TGTGCCAGCAGTTACAGCAGGACAGACCAAAATGAAAAACTGTTTTTT
CDR3aa: CASSYSRTDQNEKLFF

j_gene: TRBJ1-2
d_gene: NA
abundance: NA
v_gene: TRBV19
CDR3nt: TGTGCCAGTAGTGCTTCTGGCCTTGACTATGGCTACACCTTC
CDR3aa: CASSASGLDYGYTF

j_gene: TRBJ2-2
d_gene: TRBD2
abundance: NA
v_gene: TRBV24-1
CDR3nt: TGTGCCACCGGAGGACTAGCGGGAGCCGGGGAGCTGTTTTTT
CDR3aa: CATGGLAGAGELFF

j_gene: TRBJ1-1
d_gene: NA
abundance: NA
v_gene: TRBV15
CDR3nt: TGTGCCACTGGAGTGGGGAGGACTGAAGCTTTCTTT
CDR3aa: CATGVGRTEAFF

j_gene: TRBJ2-1
d_gene: TRBD1
abundance: once
v_gene: TRBV7-9
CDR3nt: TGTGCCAGCAGCCCAGGGGGGACAGGGAGGAATGAGCAGTTCTTC
CDR3aa: CASSPGGTGRNEQFF

j_gene: TRBJ2-4
d_gene: NA
abundance: NA
v_gene: TRBV28
CDR3nt: TGTGCCAGCAGTTTTCAGGGAGCCAAAAACATTCAGTACTTC
CDR3aa: CASSFQGAKNIQYF

j_gene: TRBJ2-3
d_gene: TRBD1
abundance: NA
v_gene: TRBV10-3
CDR3nt: TGTGCCATCAGAGGGGGACAGACTAGCACAGATACGCAGTATTTT
CDR3aa: CAIRGGQTSTDTQYF

j_gene: TRBJ1-6
d_gene: TRBD1
abundance: NA
v_gene: TRBV28
CDR3nt: TGTGCCATCTCCTGGGGACAGGGAAATTCACCCCTCCACTTT
CDR3aa: CAISWGQGNSPLHF

j_gene: TRBJ1-2
d_gene: NA
abundance: once
v_gene: TRBV27
CDR3nt: TGTGCCAGCAGTTTAAGAGGGAGCAATGGCTACACCTTC
CDR3aa: CASSLRGSNGYTF

j_gene: TRBJ1-1
d_gene: TRBD1
abundance: NA
v_gene: TRBV7-8
CDR3nt: TGTGCCAGCAGCTTAGGGACAGGGGGCCAGAACACTGAAGCTTTCTTT
CDR3aa: CASSLGTGGQNTEAFF

j_gene: TRBJ1-1
d_gene: NA
abundance: once
v_gene: TRBV30
CDR3nt: TGTGCCTGGAGTGTCTTCCGTAACACTGAAGCTTTCTTT
CDR3aa: CAWSVFRNTEAFF

j_gene: TRBJ2-5
d_gene: TRBD2
abundance: NA
v_gene: TRBV7-8
CDR3nt: TGTGCCAGCAGCCCCGAAGGGCTAGCGGGGGGCCTCCGGGAGACCCAGTACTTC
CDR3aa: CASSPEGLAGGLRETQYF

j_gene: TRBJ1-2
d_gene: NA
abundance: NA
v_gene: TRBV5-4
CDR3nt: TGTGCCTGCTTCCCTTTTTCAGGGGACTATGGCTACACCTTC
CDR3aa: CACFPFSGDYGYTF